A single sample is the source of the 14 T cell receptor beta chains below, sequenced in a study of T cells in Graves' hyperthyroidism and ophthalmopathy (dated by TCRdb to the late 2010s). Libraries were prepared through multiplex PCR. Sequenced on an Illumina HiSeq 2000. Amplification of TCR beta CDR3 regions was carried out from RNA transcripts. The first round of RT-PCR for the TCR CDR3 was performed with the HTBI primer set and the Qiagen OneStep RT-PCR kit. The raw public data were reprocessed by TCRdb itself: fastp quality trimming at Q25, MiXCR clonotype calling, in-frame beta chains only. Every CDR3 protein is listed once, alongside the most common genes and DNA of its rows. The sample includes 250,000 to 300,000 distinct CDR3 sequences, with about 18% observed a single time. Jointly, the top ten make up approximately 60% of the sample. Sequencing input: blood. These receptors all come from a woman in her fifties or sixties with Graves' ophthalmopathy.

To note about this clonotype: A much larger clone differs by one base, so this may be a read error. The J gene is TRBJ1-2, the V gene TRBV7-3, with D possibly being TRBD1 (5 bases). The CDR3 spans 12 residues. From germline, CDR1 is SGHTA and CDR2 FQGTGA. CDR3 sequence (DNA): TGTGCCAGCTGCTTAATGGGGGAAGGCTACACCTTC. Translation: CASCLMGEGYTF.

In its sample, this clonotype was seen many times. The chain is built from TRBV7-2 and TRBJ1-5; unclear D gene. Germline CDR1 reads SGHTA; CDR2 reads FQGNSA. V lost 5 bases, J lost 2 bases, and 7 bases lay in between. The CDR3 consists of 13 residues. DNA of the CDR3: TGTGCCAGCAGCCCTTACGGCAATCAGCCCCAGCATTTT. It is translated as CASSPYGNQPQHF.

There are many counts of this clonotype. The rearrangement joins TRBV7-2 to TRBJ2-7; 8 nucleotides line up with TRBD1. The germline gives CDR1 SGHTA, CDR2 FQGNSA. This CDR3 is 15 amino acids long. Trimming at V came to 3 bases and at J to 2 bases, leaving 6 bases not matched to a gene. The CDR3 nucleotides read TGTGCCAGCAGCTTGGGCAGGGGGCCGACCTACGAGCAGTACTTC. Its protein is CASSLGRGPTYEQYF.

The genes are TRBV18 and TRBJ2-3, with TRBD2 identical over 16 bases. CDR3 length: 17 amino acids. V gave up 0 bases and J gave up 5 bases; unmatched junction bases: 2. The germline gives CDR1 KGHSH, CDR2 LQKENI. In DNA form, the CDR3 reads TGTGCCAGCTCACCACCGGGACTAGCGGGAGGGATAGATACGCAGTATTTT. The encoded protein is CASSPPGLAGGIDTQYF.

The chain combines TRBV3-1 with TRBJ1-5; 7 nucleotides line up with TRBD1. The germline V gene has CDR1 LGHDT and CDR2 YNNKEL (reference sequence). After removal of 1 base from V and 3 bases from J, the junction contained 3 bases not matched to a gene. The CDR3 has 15 residues. CDR3 protein: CASSQGQGNNQPQHF. In DNA, the CDR3 is TGTGCCAGCAGCCAAGGACAGGGTAACAATCAGCCCCAGCATTTT.

This clonotype was recorded many times. This sequence joins TRBV12-5 and TRBJ2-7, with D hard to call. CDR1 is LGHNT, CDR2 FRNRAP, per germline. Trimming left V 0 bases short and J 2 bases short, with 11 bases between. The CDR3 runs to 15 residues. The chain's CDR3 is CASGLVLTATYEQYF. The CDR3 DNA sequence: TGTGCTAGTGGTTTGGTACTGACGGCAACCTACGAGCAGTACTTC. Supplemented by reference TRBV12-5 and TRBJ2-7, the full variable domain reads DARVTQTPRHKVTEMGQEVTMRCQPILGHNTVFWYRQTMMQGLELLAYFRNRAPLDDSGMPKDRFSAEMPDATLATLKIQPSEPRDSAVYFCASGLVLTATYEQYFGPGTRLTVT.

The chain combines TRBV4-3 with TRBJ2-3; TRBD2 matches 7 bases. The CDR3 covers 17 residues. V lost 1 base to trimming and J lost 4 bases; unmatched junction nucleotides: 11. CDR1 LGHNA and CDR2 YSLEER come from the germline V gene. CDR3 sequence (DNA): TGCGCCAGCAGCCAAGCCCTCCGGCCCCGGGGGGCAGATACGCAGTATTTT. Protein product: CASSQALRPRGADTQYF.

About this clonotype itself: A much larger clone lies a single base off, so this may be a read error. The CDR3 carries no conserved terminal phenylalanine or tryptophan, so it likely arises from a read error. V gene TRBV18 combines with J gene TRBJ2-7; D may be TRBD1 or TRBD2 (5 bases each). In germline, CDR1 is KGHSH, CDR2 LQKENI. CDR3 length: 17 residues. The V and J ends lost 4 bases and 2 bases respectively, with 21 bases between them. This CDR3 reads CASSRWGSKKTPYEQYL. DNA of the CDR3: TGTGCCAGCTCACGATGGGGGTCCAAGAAAACCCCCTACGAGCAGTACCTC.

This chain joins TRBV11-2 and TRBJ2-5; TRBD2 is a possible D gene (7 bases). With 5 bases removed from V and 5 bases from J, the gap between germline ends came to 21 bases. Germline CDR1 SGHAT, CDR2 FQNNGV. The CDR3 runs 16 residues. The CDR3 loop reads CASSVGRGGLAETQYF. The CDR3 nucleotides read TGTGCCAGCAGCGTAGGAAGGGGGGGTCTTGCCGAGACCCAGTACTTC.

There are many counts of this clonotype. V usage is TRBV7-2 and J usage is TRBJ1-1; D gene unclear. Trimming removed 5 bases at V and 6 bases at J, with 13 bases between. CDR1 is SGHTA and CDR2 is FQGNSA in the germline V gene. The CDR3 has 13 amino acids. CDR3 region: CASSPRRAAEAFF. CDR3 coding DNA: TGTGCCAGCAGCCCCCGGAGGGCTGCTGAAGCTTTCTTT.

The chain carries TRBV18 and TRBJ1-5; 8 bases match TRBD1. This CDR3 is built from 16 residues. The V and J ends lost 5 bases and 0 bases, in that order; junction bases with no gene match: 6. Per germline, CDR1 KGHSH and CDR2 LQKENI. CDR3 loop: CASSKQGADSNQPQHF. CDR3 DNA: TGTGCCAGCTCAAAGCAGGGGGCGGATAGCAATCAGCCCCAGCATTTT.

This clonotype was seen ten or more times. The chain links TRBV10-3 to TRBJ1-4; 8 bases align to TRBD1. The V gene's germline CDR1 is ENHRY and CDR2 SYGVKD. CDR3 size: 14 residues. V was clipped by 6 bases and J by 4 bases; unmatched bases: 4. CDR3 sequence (DNA): TGTGCCATCAGAGGACAGGGAGTTAATGAAAAACTGTTTTTT. This gives the protein CAIRGQGVNEKLFF.

This clonotype was seen ten or more times. The V and J genes are TRBV10-3 and TRBJ2-1; 11 nucleotides agree with TRBD2. This CDR3 has 16 residues. J gave up 1 base and V 6 bases, and 5 bases lay outside the gene matches. CDR1 and CDR2 (germline): ENHRY, SYGVKD. CDR3 in DNA: TGTGCCATCAGCGATACTAGCGGGAGTTCCTACAATGAGCAGTTCTTC. Translated: CAISDTSGSSYNEQFF.

This clonotype showed up many times. V usage is TRBV7-2 and J usage is TRBJ2-3; a possible D gene is TRBD1 (6 bases). This CDR3 is 13 amino acids long. Germline loops: CDR1 SGHTA, CDR2 FQGNSA. The germline V and J ends were trimmed by 1 base and 6 bases, with 8 bases remaining between them. The CDR3 nucleotides read TGTGCCAGCAGCTTAGGGGGGCCGGATACGCAGTATTTT. Its translation is CASSLGGPDTQYF. Full variable domain (outside the CDR3, taken from reference TRBV7-2 and TRBJ2-3): GAGVSQSPSNKVTEKGKDVELRCDPISGHTALYWYRQSLGQGLEFLIYFQGNSAPDKSGLPSDRFSAERTGGSVSTLTIQRTQQEDSAVYLCASSLGGPDTQYFGPGTRLTVL.